A single sample gave rise to the 26 T cell receptor beta chains below, sequenced in a study of cytomegalovirus exposure and HLA in healthy donors. In the PCR, 60 Vbeta and 13 Jbeta primers were used. Profiling relied on immunoSEQ multiplex PCR, and the TCRdb table lists in-frame clones only, not all of them. This sample yields 160,000 or so clones, of which 79% are seen a single time; approximately 0.69% belongs to the top ten. The material sequenced was PBMCs. The origin of the receptors is a woman aged 35 to 49 in good health and CMV-seronegative.

The chain has TRBV19 and TRBJ1-5, with D possibly being TRBD1 (6 bases). This CDR3 spans 16 amino acids. CDR1 is LNHDA, CDR2 SQIVND, per germline (reference sequence). Trimming took off 4 bases at V and 0 bases at J, with 13 bases between the two ends. DNA for the CDR3: TGTGCCAGTAGTAGAACAGGGACCTATAGCAATCAGCCCCAGCATTTT. Its translation: CASSRTGTYSNQPQHF.

The J gene is TRBJ1-1, the V gene TRBV5-5; possible D gene TRBD1, 5 bases. V lost 0 bases and J lost 6, with 15 bases in between. CDR3 length: 15 amino acids. Germline V gives CDR1 SGHKS, CDR2 YYEKEE (reference sequence). The CDR3 coding sequence is TGTGCCAGCAGCTTGGACCCTCAGGGTTTTGCTGAAGCTTTCTTT. Protein product: CASSLDPQGFAEAFF.

V is TRBV19 and J is TRBJ1-5; a weak D match, TRBD1 (5 bases). This CDR3 contains 14 residues. Germline V gene sequence: CDR1 LNHDA, CDR2 SQIVND (reference sequence). V lost 7 bases and J 0 bases, leaving 10 bases between the germline ends. The CDR3 loop is CASKTVYSNQPQHF. The DNA for the CDR3 is TGTGCCAGTAAGACAGTTTATAGCAATCAGCCCCAGCATTTT.

The V call is TRBV9, the J call TRBJ1-2; 9 nucleotides agree with TRBD1. V shed 0 bases and J 10 bases; nucleotides not matched to a gene: 7. CDR1 and CDR2 (germline): SGDLS, YYNGEE. The CDR3 runs 14 residues. DNA for the CDR3: TGTGCCAGCAGCGTAGGCGCCGGGACAGGGTTCTACACCTTC. Residues: CASSVGAGTGFYTF. Using reference TRBV9 and TRBJ1-2 for the parts outside the CDR3, the full variable domain is DSGVTQTPKHLITATGQRVTLRCSPRSGDLSVYWYQQSLDQGLQFLIQYYNGEERAKGNILERFSAQQFPDLHSELNLSSLELGDSALYFCASSVGAGTGFYTFGSGTRLTVV.

For the CDR3, the DNA is TGTGCCTGGAGTGTAGCAGGGCAAGAGACCCAGTACTTC. Encoded protein: CAWSVAGQETQYF. The gene calls are TRBV30 and TRBJ2-5; weak D call: TRBD1 (5 bases). CDR3 length: 13 residues. Germline V gene lookup returns CDR1 GTSNPN and CDR2 SVGIG (reference sequence). The germline V and J ends were trimmed by 0 bases and 2 bases, with 7 bases remaining between them.

This clone has a handful of counts. V is TRBV4-3 and J is TRBJ1-2; possibly TRBD1 for D (5 bases). The CDR3 is made up of 14 amino acids. Trimming removed 4 bases from V and 8 bases from J, with 17 bases in between. The V gene's germline CDR1 is LGHNA and CDR2 YSLEER. The CDR3 DNA reads as TGCGCCAGCAGCCCTCCAGGAGGGGTAGGGGGCTACACCTTC. It translates to CASSPPGGVGGYTF.

For the CDR3, the DNA is TGCGCCAGCGGTACTCTAGCGGGAGCCGGTGAGACCCAGTACTTC. Amino acids: CASGTLAGAGETQYF. V usage is TRBV5-1 and J usage is TRBJ2-5, with 10 bases lining up with TRBD2. This CDR3 contains 15 residues. CDR1 and CDR2 from the germline V gene are SGHRS and YFSETQ. The J segment lost 5 bases and the V segment lost 7 bases, leaving 11 bases of the junction unmatched.

The genes are TRBV5-8 and TRBJ1-1, with TRBD1 matching over 8 bases. The junction had 16 bases not matched to a gene; V was cut back by 3 bases and J by 3 bases. Germline CDR1 reads SGHTS; CDR2 reads YDEGEE. CDR3 length: 18 amino acids. The CDR3 DNA sequence: TGTGCCAGCAGCTCGGGATGGGCTTCAGGGGGCCGGGACACTGAAGCTTTCTTT. Residues: CASSSGWASGGRDTEAFF. Full variable domain (rest looked up from reference TRBV5-8 and TRBJ1-1): EAGVTQSPTHLIKTRGQQATLRCSPISGHTSVYWYQQALGLGLQFLLWYDEGEERNRGNFPPRFSGRQFPNYSSELNVNALELEDSALYLCASSSGWASGGRDTEAFFGQGTRLTVV.

The chain combines TRBV19 with TRBJ1-4; D is perhaps TRBD1 (6 bases). V was shortened by 4 bases and J by 5 bases, with 11 bases between the two germline ends. Germline values: CDR1 LNHDA, CDR2 SQIVND (reference sequence). CDR3 size: 14 residues. CDR3 bases: TGTGCCAGTAGTAAGGGGGTGGGGAATGAAAAACTGTTTTTT. Protein: CASSKGVGNEKLFF.

The V call is TRBV5-1, the J call TRBJ2-7; 8 nucleotides align to TRBD1. V trimming: 0 bases; J trimming: 5 bases; junction bases outside the gene matches: 4. This CDR3 spans 14 amino acids. The germline V gene has CDR1 SGHRS and CDR2 YFSETQ. CDR3 DNA: TGCGCCAGCAGCTTGGCGTACAGGGGGAACGAGCAGTACTTC. Translated: CASSLAYRGNEQYF. Supplemented by reference TRBV5-1 and TRBJ2-7, the full variable domain reads KAGVTQTPRYLIKTRGQQVTLSCSPISGHRSVSWYQQTPGQGLQFLFEYFSETQRNKGNFPGRFSGRQFSNSRSEMNVSTLELGDSALYLCASSLAYRGNEQYFGPGTRLTVT.

The V call is TRBV18, the J call TRBJ2-2, with D possibly being TRBD2 (6 bases). V lost 7 bases and J 3 bases, leaving 15 bases between the germline ends. The CDR3 spans 15 residues. The V gene's germline CDR1 is KGHSH and CDR2 LQKENI. CDR3 residues: CASFPGVPYTGELFF. CDR3 sequence (DNA): TGTGCCAGCTTCCCGGGGGTCCCGTACACCGGGGAGCTGTTTTTT.

As for this clone: The junction shows a germline mismatch at one end, possibly a read error. The chain recombines TRBV4-1 with TRBJ2-2, with 7 bases aligning to TRBD1. The CDR3 runs 16 residues. The germline gives CDR1 MGHRA, CDR2 YSYEKL. CDR3 loop: CASSQRGQPNTRELFF. The CDR3 DNA reads as TGCGCCAGCAGCCAACGGGGACAGCCGAACACCAGGGAGCTGTTTTTT.

This clone came up a few times. The V and J genes are TRBV6-5 and TRBJ1-4; a weak D match, TRBD1 (6 bases). This CDR3 is 15 amino acids long. Between the trimmed V and J ends, which lost 8 bases and 8 bases, there was a span of 21 bases. Germline CDR1 and CDR2: MNHEY and SVGAGI. The CDR3, as DNA: TGTGCCAGCTCGAAAACGACAGGCGTAAGCGAAAAACTGTTTTTT. It is translated as CASSKTTGVSEKLFF.

The chain has TRBV27 and TRBJ2-6; D perhaps matches TRBD2 (5 bases). Germline CDR1 MNHEY, CDR2 SMNVEV (reference sequence). The CDR3 is 18 residues long. V was shortened by 4 bases and J by 0 bases, with 16 bases between the two germline ends. DNA for the CDR3: TGTGCCAGCAGTTCTTTCCCACGCGCGGGCTCTGGGGCCAACGTCCTGACTTTC. As protein: CASSSFPRAGSGANVLTF.

The chain has TRBV19 and TRBJ1-2; 9 bases line up with TRBD1. The CDR3 runs to 13 residues. J gave up 8 bases and V 6 bases, and 7 bases lay outside the gene matches. CDR1 is LNHDA and CDR2 is SQIVND in the germline V gene (reference sequence). This CDR3 is CASRPRDREGYTF. The CDR3 DNA reads as TGTGCCAGTAGGCCACGGGACAGGGAGGGCTACACCTTC.

This rearrangement joins TRBV15 to TRBJ2-7; 8 positions match TRBD2. V shed 1 base and J 6 bases; nucleotides not matched to a gene: 8. The CDR3 totals 15 residues. Germline CDR1 LNHNV, CDR2 YYDKDF (reference sequence). The CDR3 spells CATSRVAGGLSEQYF. Here the CDR3 DNA reads TGTGCCACCAGCAGAGTGGCGGGGGGCCTCTCCGAGCAGTACTTC.

The chain has TRBV5-1 and TRBJ2-3; 11 nucleotides match TRBD2. The V segment lost 1 base and the J segment 4 bases; nucleotides outside the gene matches: 5. This CDR3 spans 16 amino acids. The germline CDR1 and CDR2 sequences are SGHRS and YFSETQ. CDR3 nucleotide sequence: TGCGCCAGCAGCTTGCGGCTAGCGGGAGGACCAGATACGCAGTATTTT. Amino acids: CASSLRLAGGPDTQYF.

This chain uses TRBV28 with TRBJ1-2; 8 nucleotides line up with TRBD1. Germline CDR1 and CDR2: MDHEN and SYDVKM. With 1 base clipped from V and 7 bases from J, the junction kept 11 bases outside the gene matches. The CDR3 is 16 residues long. In DNA form, the CDR3 reads TGTGCCAGCAGTTTATTCCCCACAGGGGGAGGATTTGGCTACACCTTC. Its protein product is CASSLFPTGGGFGYTF.

This sequence joins TRBV27 and TRBJ2-7; perhaps TRBD1 as D (6 bases). The CDR3 covers 13 residues. The V end was cut by 5 bases, the J end by 4 bases, with 12 bases between. Germline-derived CDR1 and CDR2 are MNHEY and SMNVEV (reference sequence). The CDR3 DNA reads TGTGCCAGCAGTAATTGGGACAATTACGAGCAGTACTTC. Protein: CASSNWDNYEQYF.

This chain joins TRBV18 and TRBJ2-3; possible D gene TRBD2, 6 bases. This CDR3 has 16 amino acids. V dropped 0 bases and J dropped 2 bases, with 12 bases sitting between them. CDR1 is KGHSH and CDR2 is LQKENI in the germline V gene. The CDR3 region is CASSPPVLAFTDTQYF. The DNA for the CDR3 is TGTGCCAGCTCACCACCGGTCCTAGCGTTCACAGATACGCAGTATTTT. The whole variable domain, filled in from reference TRBV18 and TRBJ2-3, reads NAGVMQNPRHLVRRRGQEARLRCSPMKGHSHVYWYRQLPEEGLKFMVYLQKENIIDESGMPKERFSAEFPKEGPSILRIQQVVRGDSAAYFCASSPPVLAFTDTQYFGPGTRLTVL.

The V gene is TRBV11-2, the J gene TRBJ1-1, with D possibly being TRBD1 (6 bases). Germline V CDR1 and CDR2: SGHAT, FQNNGV. Between the trimmed V and J ends, which lost 1 base and 1 base, there was a span of 13 bases. The CDR3 sequence is 16 residues long. The CDR3 nucleotides are TGTGCCAGCAGCTTAGTCCCGGGACAACCGAACACTGAAGCTTTCTTT. This gives the protein CASSLVPGQPNTEAFF.

This chain connects TRBV18 to TRBJ1-5; D call uncertain. The V and J ends lost 3 bases and 0 bases respectively, with 6 bases between them. CDR1 and CDR2 from the germline V gene are KGHSH and LQKENI. This CDR3 is 14 amino acids long. The CDR3 nucleotides read TGTGCCAGCTCACCGGCAGATAGCAATCAGCCCCAGCATTTT. Amino acid sequence: CASSPADSNQPQHF.

The chain is built from TRBV28 and TRBJ2-7; 10 bases are a match to TRBD1. Germline V gene data show CDR1 as MDHEN and CDR2 as SYDVKM. J lost 4 bases, V lost 10 bases, and 10 bases had no gene match. The CDR3 loop spans 14 amino acids. The CDR3 loop is CATQGRDRGYEQYF. As DNA, the CDR3 is TGTGCCACCCAGGGGCGGGACAGGGGTTACGAGCAGTACTTC.

J is TRBJ2-7 and V is TRBV30, with D uncertain. Germline-derived CDR1 and CDR2 are GTSNPN and SVGIG (reference sequence). V lost 2 bases, J lost 5 bases, and 7 bases lay in between. This CDR3 has 11 amino acids. CDR3 bases: TGTGCCTGGAGTAATCAGAACGAGCAGTACTTC. This codes for CAWSNQNEQYF. Supplemented by reference TRBV30 and TRBJ2-7, the full variable domain reads SQTIHQWPATLVQPVGSPLSLECTVEGTSNPNLYWYRQAAGRGLQLLFYSVGIGQISSEVPQNLSASRPQDRQFILSSKKLLLSDSGFYLCAWSNQNEQYFGPGTRLTVT.

The gene calls are TRBV29-1 and TRBJ2-1; a possible D gene is TRBD1 (5 bases). V lost 6 bases and J 5 bases, leaving 8 bases between the germline ends. This CDR3 is built from 11 residues. Germline assignment: CDR1 SQVTM and CDR2 ANQGSEA. The CDR3 reads CSVETDNEQFF. CDR3 nucleotide sequence: TGCAGCGTGGAGACAGACAATGAGCAGTTCTTC.

The V gene is TRBV10-2, the J gene TRBJ1-5; 7 bases match TRBD1. The germline V gene has CDR1 WSHSY and CDR2 SAAADI. The junction had 3 bases not matched to a gene; V was cut back by 0 bases and J by 7 bases. The CDR3 runs 14 residues. CDR3: CASSESRGRQPQHF. As DNA, the CDR3 is TGCGCCAGCAGTGAGTCCAGGGGGAGGCAGCCCCAGCATTTT.